One T cell receptor beta chain is described in this entry. This entry belongs to a study of OX40 agonist ivuxolimab in advanced cancers. The overall study: Given to patients was ivuxolimab, an agonistic anti-OX40 (CD134) antibody.

Patients were excluded for autoimmune disease history or systemic immunosuppression. Produced via immunoSEQ multiplex PCR; TCRdb's table is partial and in-frame only. The table has 50,000 to 65,000 clones, around 90% seen once. The source of this sequence is an adult with an advanced solid tumor such as melanoma, head and neck, liver or kidney cancer. The source was CD4+ or CD8+ T cells sorted from blood, collected in a trial of the OX40 agonist ivuxolimab.

The CDR3 DNA reads TGTGCCAGTTCAACAGGGAATTTTAACTATGGCTACACCTTC. As protein: CASSTGNFNYGYTF. The chain links TRBV27 to TRBJ1-2; tentatively, D is TRBD1 (6 bases). From germline, CDR1 is MNHEY and CDR2 SMNVEV (reference sequence). This CDR3 has 14 amino acids. The V and J ends lost 9 bases and 1 base respectively, with 15 bases between them.